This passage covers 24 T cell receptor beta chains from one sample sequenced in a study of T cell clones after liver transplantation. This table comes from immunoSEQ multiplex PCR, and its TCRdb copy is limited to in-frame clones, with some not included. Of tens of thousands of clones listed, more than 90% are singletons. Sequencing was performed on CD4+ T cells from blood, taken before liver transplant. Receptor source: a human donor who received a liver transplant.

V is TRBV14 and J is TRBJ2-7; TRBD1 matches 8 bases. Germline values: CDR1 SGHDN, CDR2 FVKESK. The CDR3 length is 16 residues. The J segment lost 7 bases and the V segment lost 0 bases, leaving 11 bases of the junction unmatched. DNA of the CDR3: TGTGCCAGCAGCCAAGATCGATGGCAGGGGGCGAGGGAGCAGTACTTC. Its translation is CASSQDRWQGAREQYF.

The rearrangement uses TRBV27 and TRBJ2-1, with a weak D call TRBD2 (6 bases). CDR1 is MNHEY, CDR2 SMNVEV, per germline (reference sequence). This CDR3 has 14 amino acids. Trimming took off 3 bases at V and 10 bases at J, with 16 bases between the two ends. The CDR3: CASSFISTGVEQFF. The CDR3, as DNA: TGTGCCAGCAGTTTTATTTCTACGGGAGTGGAGCAGTTCTTC.

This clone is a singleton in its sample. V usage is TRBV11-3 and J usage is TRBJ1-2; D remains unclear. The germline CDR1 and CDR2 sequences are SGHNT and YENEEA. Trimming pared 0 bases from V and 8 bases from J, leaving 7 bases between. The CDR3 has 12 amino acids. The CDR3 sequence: CASSLDRGGYTF. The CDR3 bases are TGTGCCAGCAGCTTAGACAGAGGCGGCTACACCTTC.

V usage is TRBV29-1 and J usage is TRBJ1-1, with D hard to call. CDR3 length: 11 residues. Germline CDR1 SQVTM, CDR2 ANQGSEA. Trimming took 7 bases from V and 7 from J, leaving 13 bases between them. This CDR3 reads CSAFKGGEAFF. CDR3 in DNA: TGCAGCGCTTTCAAAGGAGGTGAAGCTTTCTTT.

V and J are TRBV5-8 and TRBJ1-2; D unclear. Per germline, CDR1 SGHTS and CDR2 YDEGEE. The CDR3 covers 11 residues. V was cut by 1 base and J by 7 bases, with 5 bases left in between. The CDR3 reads CASSLRSGYTF. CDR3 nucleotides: TGTGCCAGCAGCTTGAGGAGTGGCTACACCTTC.

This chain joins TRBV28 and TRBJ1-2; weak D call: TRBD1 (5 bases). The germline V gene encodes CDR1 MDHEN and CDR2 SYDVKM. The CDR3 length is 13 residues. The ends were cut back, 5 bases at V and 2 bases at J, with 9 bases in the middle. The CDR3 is CASSRGVNYGYTF. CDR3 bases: TGTGCCAGCAGTCGGGGGGTCAACTATGGCTACACCTTC.

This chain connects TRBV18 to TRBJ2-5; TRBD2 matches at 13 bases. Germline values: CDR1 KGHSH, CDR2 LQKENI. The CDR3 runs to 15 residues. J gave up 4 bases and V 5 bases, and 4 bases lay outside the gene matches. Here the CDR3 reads CASSTGLAGVETQYF. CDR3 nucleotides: TGTGCCAGCTCAACCGGACTAGCGGGAGTAGAGACCCAGTACTTC.

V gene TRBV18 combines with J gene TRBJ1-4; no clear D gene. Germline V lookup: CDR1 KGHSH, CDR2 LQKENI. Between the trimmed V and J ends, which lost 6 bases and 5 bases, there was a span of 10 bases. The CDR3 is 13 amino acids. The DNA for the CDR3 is TGTGCCAGCTCGCCTCAAGCCAATGAAAAACTGTTTTTT. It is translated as CASSPQANEKLFF.

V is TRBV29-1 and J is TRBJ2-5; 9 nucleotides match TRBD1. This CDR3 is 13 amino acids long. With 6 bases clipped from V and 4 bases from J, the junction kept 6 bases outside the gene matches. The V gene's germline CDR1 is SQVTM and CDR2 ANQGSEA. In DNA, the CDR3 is TGCAGCGTCAGGACAGGGGTTGGAGAGACCCAGTACTTC. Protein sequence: CSVRTGVGETQYF.

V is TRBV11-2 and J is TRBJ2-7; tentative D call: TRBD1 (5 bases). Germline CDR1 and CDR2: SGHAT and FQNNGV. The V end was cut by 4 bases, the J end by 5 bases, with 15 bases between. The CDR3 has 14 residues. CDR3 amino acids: CASSSGLGDNEQYF. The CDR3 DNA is TGTGCCAGCAGCTCAGGGTTAGGAGACAACGAGCAGTACTTC.

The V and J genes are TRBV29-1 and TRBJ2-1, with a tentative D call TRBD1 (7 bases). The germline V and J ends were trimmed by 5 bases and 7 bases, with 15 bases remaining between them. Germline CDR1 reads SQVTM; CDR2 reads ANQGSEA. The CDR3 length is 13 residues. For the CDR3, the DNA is TGCAGCGTTACCCCAGGGGGGAAGAATGAGCAGTTCTTC. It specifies CSVTPGGKNEQFF.

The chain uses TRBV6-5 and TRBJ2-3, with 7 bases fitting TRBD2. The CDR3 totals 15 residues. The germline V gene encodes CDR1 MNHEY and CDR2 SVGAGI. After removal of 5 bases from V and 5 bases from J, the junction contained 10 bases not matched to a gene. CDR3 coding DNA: TGTGCCAGCAGTCCGAGGGAGGGGTTGGGAGATACGCAGTATTTT. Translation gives CASSPREGLGDTQYF.

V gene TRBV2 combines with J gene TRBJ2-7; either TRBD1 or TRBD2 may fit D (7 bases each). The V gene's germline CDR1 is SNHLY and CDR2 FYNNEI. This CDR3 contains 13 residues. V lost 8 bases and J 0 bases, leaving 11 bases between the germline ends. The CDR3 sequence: CASGGDSSYEQYF. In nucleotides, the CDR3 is TGTGCCAGCGGGGGGGACAGCTCCTACGAGCAGTACTTC.

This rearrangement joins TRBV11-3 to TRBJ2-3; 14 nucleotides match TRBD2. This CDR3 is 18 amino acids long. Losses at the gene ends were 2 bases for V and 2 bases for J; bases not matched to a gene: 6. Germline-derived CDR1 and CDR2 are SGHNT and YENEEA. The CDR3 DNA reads TGTGCCAGCAGCTTATTCGGGACTAGCGGGAGTACCACAGATACGCAGTATTTT. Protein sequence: CASSLFGTSGSTTDTQYF.

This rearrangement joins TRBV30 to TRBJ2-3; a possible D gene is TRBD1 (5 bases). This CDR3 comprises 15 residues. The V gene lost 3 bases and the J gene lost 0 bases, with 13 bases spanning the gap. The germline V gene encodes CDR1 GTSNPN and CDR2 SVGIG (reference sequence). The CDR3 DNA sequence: TGTGCCTGGAGCGGACAAACCCTAAGCACAGATACGCAGTATTTT. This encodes CAWSGQTLSTDTQYF.

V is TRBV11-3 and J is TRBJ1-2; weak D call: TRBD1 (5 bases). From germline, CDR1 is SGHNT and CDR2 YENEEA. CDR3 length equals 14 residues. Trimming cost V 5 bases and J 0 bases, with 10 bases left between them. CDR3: CASSQGAANYGYTF. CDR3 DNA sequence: TGTGCCAGCAGCCAAGGGGCTGCTAACTATGGCTACACCTTC.

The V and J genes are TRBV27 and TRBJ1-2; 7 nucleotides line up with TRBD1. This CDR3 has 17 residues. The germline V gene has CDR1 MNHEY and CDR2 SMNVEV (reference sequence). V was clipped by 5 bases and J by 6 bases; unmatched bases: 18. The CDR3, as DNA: TGTGCCAGCAGTCCATCGACAGGGCCCCCGAGATTTCATGGCTACACCTTC. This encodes CASSPSTGPPRFHGYTF.

The CDR3 sequence is CASSLGGLNTEAFF. CDR3 nucleotide sequence: TGTGCCAGCAGTTTGGGTGGATTAAACACTGAAGCTTTCTTT. The chain employs TRBV28 and TRBJ1-1; no firm D call. The CDR3 runs to 14 residues. V dropped 3 bases and J dropped 2 bases, with 10 bases sitting between them. Germline CDR1 MDHEN, CDR2 SYDVKM.

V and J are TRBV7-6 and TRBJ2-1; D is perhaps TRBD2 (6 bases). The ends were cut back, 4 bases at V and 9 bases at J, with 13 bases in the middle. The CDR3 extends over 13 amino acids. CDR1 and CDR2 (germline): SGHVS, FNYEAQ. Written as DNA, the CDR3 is TGTGCCAGCAGCTCTAGGACGGAGGGTGAGCAGTTCTTC. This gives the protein CASSSRTEGEQFF.

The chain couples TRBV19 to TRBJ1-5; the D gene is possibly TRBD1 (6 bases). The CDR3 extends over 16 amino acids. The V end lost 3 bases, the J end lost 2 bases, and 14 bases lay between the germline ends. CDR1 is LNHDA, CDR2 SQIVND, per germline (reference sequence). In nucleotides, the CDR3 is TGTGCCAGTAGTATGGACGGGAGACAGGGCAATCAGCCCCAGCATTTT. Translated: CASSMDGRQGNQPQHF.

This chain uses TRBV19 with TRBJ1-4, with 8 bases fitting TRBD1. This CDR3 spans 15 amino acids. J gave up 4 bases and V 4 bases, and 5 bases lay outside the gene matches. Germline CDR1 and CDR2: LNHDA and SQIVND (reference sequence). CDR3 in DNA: TGTGCCAGTAGTAAGGGTGGACAGGGTAATGAAAAACTGTTTTTT. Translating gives CASSKGGQGNEKLFF. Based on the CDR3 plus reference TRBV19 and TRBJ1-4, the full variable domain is DGGITQSPKYLFRKEGQNVTLSCEQNLNHDAMYWYRQDPGQGLRLIYYSQIVNDFQKGDIAEGYSVSREKKESFPLTVTSAQKNPTAFYLCASSKGGQGNEKLFFGSGTQLSVL.

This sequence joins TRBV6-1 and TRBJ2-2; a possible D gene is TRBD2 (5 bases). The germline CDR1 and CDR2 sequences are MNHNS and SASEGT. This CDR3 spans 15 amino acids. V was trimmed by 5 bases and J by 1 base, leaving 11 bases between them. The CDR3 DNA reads TGTGCCAGCAGTCGAGCAGCGGTGAACACCGGGGAGCTGTTTTTT. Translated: CASSRAAVNTGELFF.

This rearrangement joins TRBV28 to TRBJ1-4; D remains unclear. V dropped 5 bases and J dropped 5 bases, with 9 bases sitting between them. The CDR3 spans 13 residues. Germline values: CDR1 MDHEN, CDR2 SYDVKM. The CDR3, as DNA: TGTGCCAGCAGTAGCCCGGCCAATGAAAAACTGTTTTTT. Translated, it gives CASSSPANEKLFF.

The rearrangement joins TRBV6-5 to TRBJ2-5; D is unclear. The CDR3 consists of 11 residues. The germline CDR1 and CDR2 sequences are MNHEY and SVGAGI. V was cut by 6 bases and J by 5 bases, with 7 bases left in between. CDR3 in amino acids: CASSRGETQYF. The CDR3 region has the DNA TGTGCCAGCAGCAGAGGCGAGACCCAGTACTTC.